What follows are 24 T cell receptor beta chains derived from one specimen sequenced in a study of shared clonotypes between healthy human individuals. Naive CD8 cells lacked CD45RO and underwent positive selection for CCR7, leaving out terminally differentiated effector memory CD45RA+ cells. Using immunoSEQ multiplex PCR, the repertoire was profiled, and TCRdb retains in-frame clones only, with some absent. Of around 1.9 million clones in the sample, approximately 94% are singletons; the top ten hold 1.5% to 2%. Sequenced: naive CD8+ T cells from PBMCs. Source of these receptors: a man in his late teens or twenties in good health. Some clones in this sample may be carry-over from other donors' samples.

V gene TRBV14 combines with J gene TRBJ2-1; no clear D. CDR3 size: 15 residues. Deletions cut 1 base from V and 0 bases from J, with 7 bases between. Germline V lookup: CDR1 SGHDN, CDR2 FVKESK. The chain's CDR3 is CASSQADSSYNEQFF. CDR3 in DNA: TGTGCCAGCAGCCAAGCGGATAGCTCCTACAATGAGCAGTTCTTC.

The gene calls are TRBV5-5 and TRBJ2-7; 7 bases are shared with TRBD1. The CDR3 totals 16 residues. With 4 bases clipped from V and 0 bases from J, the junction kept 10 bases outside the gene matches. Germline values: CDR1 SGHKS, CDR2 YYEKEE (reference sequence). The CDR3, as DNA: TGTGCCAGCAGCCCTATAACCGGGACAGTCTCCTACGAGCAGTACTTC. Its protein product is CASSPITGTVSYEQYF.

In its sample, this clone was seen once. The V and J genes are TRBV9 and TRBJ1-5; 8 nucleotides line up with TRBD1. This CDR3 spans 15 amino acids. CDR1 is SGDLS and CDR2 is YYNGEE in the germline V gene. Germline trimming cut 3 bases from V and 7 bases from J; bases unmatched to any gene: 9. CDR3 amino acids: CASSAGQGANQPQHF. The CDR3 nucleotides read TGTGCCAGCAGCGCTGGACAGGGCGCAAACCAGCCCCAGCATTTT.

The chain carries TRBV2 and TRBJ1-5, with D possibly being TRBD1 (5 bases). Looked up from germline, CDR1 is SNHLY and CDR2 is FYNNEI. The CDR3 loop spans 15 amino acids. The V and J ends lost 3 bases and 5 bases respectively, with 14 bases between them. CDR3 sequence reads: CASSDRGPIYQPQHF. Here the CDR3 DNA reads TGTGCCAGCAGTGATAGGGGTCCCATTTATCAGCCCCAGCATTTT.

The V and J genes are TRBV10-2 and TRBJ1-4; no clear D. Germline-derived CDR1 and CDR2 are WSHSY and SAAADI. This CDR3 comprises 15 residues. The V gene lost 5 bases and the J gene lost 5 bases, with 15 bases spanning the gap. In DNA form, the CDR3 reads TGCGCCAGCAGTAATTTGAGGGAAGGGAATGAAAAACTGTTTTTT. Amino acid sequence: CASSNLREGNEKLFF.

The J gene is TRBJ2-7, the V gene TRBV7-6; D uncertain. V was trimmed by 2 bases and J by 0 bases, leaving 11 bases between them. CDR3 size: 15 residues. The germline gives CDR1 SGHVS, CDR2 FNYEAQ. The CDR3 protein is CASSLSSFSSYEQYF. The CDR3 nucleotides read TGTGCCAGCAGCTTATCCAGTTTTAGCTCCTACGAGCAGTACTTC.

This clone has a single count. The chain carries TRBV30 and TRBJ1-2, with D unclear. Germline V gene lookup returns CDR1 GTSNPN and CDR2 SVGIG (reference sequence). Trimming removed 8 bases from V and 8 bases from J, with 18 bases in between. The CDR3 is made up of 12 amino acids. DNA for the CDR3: TGTGCCCGGGAGATATGGCCACGGGGCTACACCTTC. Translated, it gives CAREIWPRGYTF.

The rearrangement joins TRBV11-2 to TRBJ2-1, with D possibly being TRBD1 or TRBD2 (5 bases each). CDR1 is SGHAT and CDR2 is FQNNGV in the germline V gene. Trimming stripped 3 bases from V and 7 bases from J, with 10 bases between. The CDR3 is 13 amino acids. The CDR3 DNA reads TGTGCCAGCAGCTTGGGACCCGCGAATGAGCAGTTCTTC. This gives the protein CASSLGPANEQFF.

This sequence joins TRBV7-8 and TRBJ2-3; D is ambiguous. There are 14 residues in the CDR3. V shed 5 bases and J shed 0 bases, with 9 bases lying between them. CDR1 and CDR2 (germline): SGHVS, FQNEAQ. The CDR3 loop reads CASSSRASTDTQYF. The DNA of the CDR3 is TGTGCCAGCAGCAGTCGGGCTAGCACAGATACGCAGTATTTT. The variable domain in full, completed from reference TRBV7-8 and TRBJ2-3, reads GAGVSQSPRYKVAKRGQDVALRCDPISGHVSLFWYQQALGQGPEFLTYFQNEAQLDKSGLPSDRFFAERPEGSVSTLKIQRTQQEDSAVYLCASSSRASTDTQYFGPGTRLTVL.

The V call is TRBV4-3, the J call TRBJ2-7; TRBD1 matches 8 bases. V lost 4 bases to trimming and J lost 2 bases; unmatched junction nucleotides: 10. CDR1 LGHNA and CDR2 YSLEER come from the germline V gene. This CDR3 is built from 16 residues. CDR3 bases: TGCGCCAGCAGCCCCCGCGGAGGACAGGGAGCCTACGAGCAGTACTTC. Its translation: CASSPRGGQGAYEQYF.

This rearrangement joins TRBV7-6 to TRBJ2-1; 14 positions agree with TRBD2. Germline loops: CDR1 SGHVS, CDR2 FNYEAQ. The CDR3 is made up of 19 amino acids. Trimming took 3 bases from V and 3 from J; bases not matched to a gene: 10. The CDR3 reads CASSFRGLAGGQLYNEQFF. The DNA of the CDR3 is TGTGCCAGCAGCTTTCGTGGACTAGCGGGAGGTCAACTCTACAATGAGCAGTTCTTC.

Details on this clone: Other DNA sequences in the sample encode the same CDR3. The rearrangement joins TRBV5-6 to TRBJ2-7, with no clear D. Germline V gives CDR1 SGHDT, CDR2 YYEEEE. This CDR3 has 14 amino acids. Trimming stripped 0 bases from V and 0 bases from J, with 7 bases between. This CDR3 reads CASSLVRSSYEQYF. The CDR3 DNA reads TGTGCCAGCAGCTTGGTTAGGAGCTCCTACGAGCAGTACTTC.

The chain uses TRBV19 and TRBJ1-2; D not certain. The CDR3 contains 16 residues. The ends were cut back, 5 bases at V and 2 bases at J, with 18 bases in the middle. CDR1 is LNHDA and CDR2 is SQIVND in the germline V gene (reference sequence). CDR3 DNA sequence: TGTGCCAGTAGTCCATTTCGGACGGCAGCGAACTATGGCTACACCTTC. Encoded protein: CASSPFRTAANYGYTF.

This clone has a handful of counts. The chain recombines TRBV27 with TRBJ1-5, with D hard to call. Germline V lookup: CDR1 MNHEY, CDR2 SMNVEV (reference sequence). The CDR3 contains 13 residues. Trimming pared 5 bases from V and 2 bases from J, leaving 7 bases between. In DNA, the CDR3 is TGTGCCAGCAGTCCCTATCGCAATCAGCCCCAGCATTTT. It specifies CASSPYRNQPQHF.

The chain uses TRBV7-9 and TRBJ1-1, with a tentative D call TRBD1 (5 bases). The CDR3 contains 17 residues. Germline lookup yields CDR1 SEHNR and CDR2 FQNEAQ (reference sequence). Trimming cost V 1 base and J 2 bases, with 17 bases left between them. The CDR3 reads CASSLGQGLATNTEAFF. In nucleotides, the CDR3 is TGTGCCAGCAGCTTAGGGCAGGGTTTAGCTACAAACACTGAAGCTTTCTTT. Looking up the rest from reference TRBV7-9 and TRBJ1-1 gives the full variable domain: DTGVSQNPRHKITKRGQNVTFRCDPISEHNRLYWYRQTLGQGPEFLTYFQNEAQLEKSRLLSDRFSAERPKGSFSTLEIQRTEQGDSAMYLCASSLGQGLATNTEAFFGQGTRLTVV.

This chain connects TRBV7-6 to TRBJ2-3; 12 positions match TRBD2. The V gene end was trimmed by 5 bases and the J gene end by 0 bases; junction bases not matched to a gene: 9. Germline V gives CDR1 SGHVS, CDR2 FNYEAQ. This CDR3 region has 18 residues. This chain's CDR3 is CASSGWTSGADSTDTQYF. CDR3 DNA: TGTGCCAGCAGCGGATGGACTAGCGGGGCCGATAGCACAGATACGCAGTATTTT.

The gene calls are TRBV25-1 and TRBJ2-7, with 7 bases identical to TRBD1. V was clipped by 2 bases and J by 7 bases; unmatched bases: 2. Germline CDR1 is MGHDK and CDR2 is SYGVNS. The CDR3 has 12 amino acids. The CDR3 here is CASSETGEEQYF. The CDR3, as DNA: TGTGCCAGCAGTGAAACAGGGGAAGAGCAGTACTTC.

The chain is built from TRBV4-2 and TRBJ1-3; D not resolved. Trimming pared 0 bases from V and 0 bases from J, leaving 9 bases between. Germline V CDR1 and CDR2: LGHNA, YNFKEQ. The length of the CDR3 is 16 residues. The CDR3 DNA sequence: TGTGCCAGCAGCCAAGAGGGAGCATTCTCTGGAAACACCATATATTTT. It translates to CASSQEGAFSGNTIYF.

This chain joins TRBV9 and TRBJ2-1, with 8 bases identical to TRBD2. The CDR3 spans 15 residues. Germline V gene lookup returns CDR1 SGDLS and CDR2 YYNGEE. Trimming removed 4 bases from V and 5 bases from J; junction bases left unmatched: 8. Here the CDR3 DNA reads TGTGCCAGCAGCATCTCCGGGACTAGGGACAATGAGCAGTTCTTC. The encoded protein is CASSISGTRDNEQFF.

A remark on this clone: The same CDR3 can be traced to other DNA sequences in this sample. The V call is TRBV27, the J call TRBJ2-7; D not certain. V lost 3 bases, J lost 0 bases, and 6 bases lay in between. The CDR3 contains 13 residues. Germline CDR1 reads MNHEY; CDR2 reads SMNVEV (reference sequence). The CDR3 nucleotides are TGTGCCAGCAGTTTGGGTACCTCCTACGAGCAGTACTTC. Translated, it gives CASSLGTSYEQYF.

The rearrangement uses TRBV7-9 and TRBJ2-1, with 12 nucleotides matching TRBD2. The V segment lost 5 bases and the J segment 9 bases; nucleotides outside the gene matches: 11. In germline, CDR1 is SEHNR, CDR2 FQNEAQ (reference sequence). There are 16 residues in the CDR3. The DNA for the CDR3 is TGTGCCAGCAGCCGCGACGGACTAGCGGGAATCATTGAGCAGTTCTTC. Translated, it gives CASSRDGLAGIIEQFF.

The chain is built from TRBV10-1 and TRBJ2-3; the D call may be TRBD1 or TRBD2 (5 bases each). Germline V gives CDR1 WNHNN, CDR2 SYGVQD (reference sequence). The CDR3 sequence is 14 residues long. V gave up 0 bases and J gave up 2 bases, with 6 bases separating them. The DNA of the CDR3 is TGCGCCAGCAGTGAGTCCGGGACCACAGATACGCAGTATTTT. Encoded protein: CASSESGTTDTQYF.

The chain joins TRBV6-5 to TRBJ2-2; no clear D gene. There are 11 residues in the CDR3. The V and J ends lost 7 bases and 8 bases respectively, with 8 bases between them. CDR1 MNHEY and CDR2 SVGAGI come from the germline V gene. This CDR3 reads CASIALGELFF. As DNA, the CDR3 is TGTGCCAGCATCGCTTTAGGGGAGCTGTTTTTT.

CDR3 nucleotide sequence: TGTGCCATGACACCGGGAGGAGGCTACACCTTC. Translated: CAMTPGGGYTF. This chain uses TRBV21-1 with TRBJ1-2. TRBV21-1 is a known pseudogene. CDR3 size: 11 residues.